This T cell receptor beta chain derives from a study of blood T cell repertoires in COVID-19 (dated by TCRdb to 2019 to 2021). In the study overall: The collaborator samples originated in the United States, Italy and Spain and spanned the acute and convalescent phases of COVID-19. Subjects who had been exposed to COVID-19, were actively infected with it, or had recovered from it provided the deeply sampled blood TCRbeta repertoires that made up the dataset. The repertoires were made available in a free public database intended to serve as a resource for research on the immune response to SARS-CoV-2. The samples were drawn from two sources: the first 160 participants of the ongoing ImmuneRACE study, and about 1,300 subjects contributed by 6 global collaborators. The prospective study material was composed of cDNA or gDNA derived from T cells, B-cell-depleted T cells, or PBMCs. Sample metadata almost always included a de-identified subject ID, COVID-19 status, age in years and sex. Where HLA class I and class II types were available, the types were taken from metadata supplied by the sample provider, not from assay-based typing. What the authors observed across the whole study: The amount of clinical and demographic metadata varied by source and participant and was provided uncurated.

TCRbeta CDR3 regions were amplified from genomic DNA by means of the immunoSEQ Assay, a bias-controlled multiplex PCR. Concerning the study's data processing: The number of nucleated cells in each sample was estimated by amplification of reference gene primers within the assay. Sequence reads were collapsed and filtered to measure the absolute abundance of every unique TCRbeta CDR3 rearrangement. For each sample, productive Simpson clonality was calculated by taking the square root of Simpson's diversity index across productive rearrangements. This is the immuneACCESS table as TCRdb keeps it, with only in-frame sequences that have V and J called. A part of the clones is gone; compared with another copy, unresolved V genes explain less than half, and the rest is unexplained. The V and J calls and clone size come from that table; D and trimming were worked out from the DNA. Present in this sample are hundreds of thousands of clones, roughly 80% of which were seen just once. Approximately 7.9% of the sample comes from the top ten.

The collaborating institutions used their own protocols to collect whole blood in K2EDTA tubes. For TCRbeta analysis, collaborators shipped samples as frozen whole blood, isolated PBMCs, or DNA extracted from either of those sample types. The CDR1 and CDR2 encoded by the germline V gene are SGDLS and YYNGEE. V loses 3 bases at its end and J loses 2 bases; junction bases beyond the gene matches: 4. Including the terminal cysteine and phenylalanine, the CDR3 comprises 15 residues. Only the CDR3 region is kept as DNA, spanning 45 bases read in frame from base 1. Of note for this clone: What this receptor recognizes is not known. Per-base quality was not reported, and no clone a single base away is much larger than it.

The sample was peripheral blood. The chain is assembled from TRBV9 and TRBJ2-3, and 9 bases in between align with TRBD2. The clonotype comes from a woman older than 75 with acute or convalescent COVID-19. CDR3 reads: CASSAASGVTDTQYF. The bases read TGTGCCAGCAGCGCGGCTAGCGGGGTCACAGATACGCAGTATTTT.